This TCR beta chain was identified during a study of T-cell memory formation after mild COVID-19. Findings and limits, study-wide: The appearance of some responding clones in pre-infection memory suggested that cross-reactive memory joined. Mainly CM and EM harbored the contracting CD4+ clones; mainly EMRA harbored the CD8+ ones.

After 5'RACE with constant-segment primers, TCR alpha and TCR beta cDNA libraries carrying sample barcodes and UMIs were obtained. TCRdb called the 5' RACE reads again in MiXCR, with one record for every CDR3 protein. The profile shows about 100,000 distinct CDR3 sequences, approximately 12% of them singletons. Trimming left V 1 base short and J 7 bases short, with 2 bases between. CDR3 size: 10 residues. Germline CDR1 and CDR2: SQVTM and ANQGSEA. This clonotype was seen ten or more times. Its cognate antigen is unknown. This chain joins TRBV29-1 and TRBJ2-1; no firm D call. This receptor was obtained from a man aged 18-30 years who had mild COVID-19 (a few samples of this study predate the infection). Cell type and time point are not known. Sequencing was carried out using PBMCs or a T cell subset sorted from them (not recorded which). In DNA form, the CDR3 reads TGCAGCGTTGAAGGAAATGAGCAGTTCTTC. Translation: CSVEGNEQFF.